Listed here are 8 T cell receptor beta chains from one sample, sequenced in a study of blood T cells in healthy people across ages. A sample-barcoded 5' primer and a J-beta primer mix were used in a second PCR of about 6 to 12 cycles. In TCRdb, the 5' RACE reads were re-called with MiXCR into one record per CDR3 protein. The sample has about 1.5 million distinct CDR3 sequences; roughly 43% are singletons. The source material was blood. The receptors stem from a woman younger than 35 in good health.

The rearrangement joins TRBV10-3 to TRBJ2-7; D unclear. Germline values: CDR1 ENHRY, CDR2 SYGVKD. The CDR3 loop spans 13 amino acids. Trimming removed 4 bases from V and 3 bases from J, with 10 bases in between. DNA for the CDR3: TGTGCCATCAGTGGCGACCAACGCTACGAGCAGTACTTC. Amino acids: CAISGDQRYEQYF.

The genes are TRBV5-6 and TRBJ2-1; TRBD2 matches 7 bases. The germline V gene has CDR1 SGHDT and CDR2 YYEEEE. Trimming removed 2 bases from V and 9 bases from J; junction bases left unmatched: 2. The CDR3 runs to 12 residues. In DNA form, the CDR3 reads TGTGCCAGCAGCTTAAGGGAGGGTGAGCAGTTCTTC. Its protein product is CASSLREGEQFF.

This clonotype was seen only a few times. The gene calls are TRBV4-1 and TRBJ1-2; D call uncertain. The CDR3 spans 14 residues. Germline V lookup: CDR1 MGHRA, CDR2 YSYEKL. Trimming took 0 bases from V and 3 from J, leaving 8 bases between them. The CDR3 region is CASSQEAGYYGYTF. For the CDR3, the DNA is TGCGCCAGCAGCCAAGAAGCCGGGTACTATGGCTACACCTTC.

This clonotype was recorded a few times. The chain has TRBV5-1 and TRBJ1-2; maybe TRBD1 (6 bases). V was shortened by 2 bases and J by 5 bases, with 16 bases between the two germline ends. The CDR3 has 15 amino acids. Germline V gene lookup returns CDR1 SGHRS and CDR2 YFSETQ. The CDR3 sequence is CASSFDGQREYGYTF. For the CDR3, the DNA is TGCGCCAGCAGCTTTGACGGACAGAGAGAGTATGGCTACACCTTC.

As concerns this clonotype: Sequence at one end of the junction differs from germline and may be a read error. The chain is built from TRBV12-3 or TRBV12-4 and TRBJ2-3; D is possibly TRBD1 or TRBD2 (6 bases each). The length of the CDR3 is 14 residues. Written as DNA, the CDR3 is TGTGCCAGCAGTATTTACGGGGGCGCAGATACGGAGTATTTT. Its translation: CASSIYGGADTEYF.

This sequence joins TRBV10-3 and TRBJ2-1; D is unresolved. Gene TRBJ2-7 matches the end of the DNA better, so the J call may be wrong. The CDR3 is 14 amino acids. In germline, CDR1 is ENHRY, CDR2 SYGVKD. Written as DNA, the CDR3 is TGTGCCATCAGTGATGGGGTTTCCTACAATGAGCAGTACTTC. This encodes CAISDGVSYNEQYF.

The CDR3 reads CASSLSPLYEQYF. CDR3 bases: TGTGCCAGCAGTTTATCTCCCCTCTACGAGCAGTACTTC. The V and J genes are TRBV27 and TRBJ2-7; D gene ambiguous. Trimming took 0 bases from V and 3 from J, leaving 6 bases between them. Looked up from germline, CDR1 is MNHEY and CDR2 is SMNVEV (reference sequence). CDR3 length: 13 residues.

The V gene is TRBV20-1, the J gene TRBJ2-1, with 10 bases that match TRBD2. After removal of 1 base from V and 6 bases from J, the junction contained 3 bases not matched to a gene. This CDR3 has 14 residues. Germline V gives CDR1 DFQATT, CDR2 SNEGSKA (reference sequence). The CDR3 sequence is CSARASGRFNEQFF. In DNA form, the CDR3 reads TGCAGTGCTAGAGCTAGCGGGAGATTCAATGAGCAGTTCTTC.